The 10 T cell receptor beta chains below come from one sample, sequenced in a study of T-cell reconstitution after alpha-beta-depleted transplantation in children. Preparation of the TCRbeta library used unique molecular identifiers. One entry per CDR3 protein results from TCRdb running MiXCR on the PCR reads. The sample contains over 100,000 distinct CDR3 sequences, 6% to 9% of which appear only once. The starting material was PBMCs, obtained before TCRalphabeta/CD19-depleted stem cell transplant. The source of these receptors is a boy aged 2 to 9 with acute lymphoblastic leukemia, due to receive a stem cell transplant.

CDR3 residues: CSAPEGRGSEQFF. The CDR3 DNA is TGCAGTGCCCCAGAAGGGAGAGGTAGCGAGCAGTTCTTC. The V and J genes are TRBV20-1 and TRBJ2-1; the D gene is possibly TRBD2 (5 bases). The CDR3 extends over 13 amino acids. The V end lost 6 bases, the J end lost 10 bases, and 19 bases lay between the germline ends. Per the germline V gene, CDR1 is DFQATT and CDR2 is SNEGSKA (reference sequence).

This clonotype was counted a few times. The CDR3 loop is CASSPKGGGWYNEQFF. The DNA of the CDR3 is TGTGCCAGCAGCCCTAAGGGAGGGGGTTGGTACAATGAGCAGTTCTTC. This chain links TRBV13 with TRBJ2-1; possible D gene TRBD2, 7 bases. Trimming left V 5 bases short and J 4 bases short, with 18 bases between. Germline loops: CDR1 PRHDT, CDR2 FYEKMQ (reference sequence). The CDR3 is made up of 16 amino acids.

Only a few counts were recorded for this clonotype. The chain recombines TRBV11-1 with TRBJ2-1; 7 positions agree with TRBD1. This CDR3 spans 18 amino acids. V gave up 1 base and J gave up 10 bases; unmatched junction bases: 19. The germline V gene encodes CDR1 SGHAT and CDR2 FQDESV (reference sequence). The CDR3: CASSLGPWGQSEFYEQFF. CDR3 nucleotides: TGTGCCAGCAGCTTAGGGCCGTGGGGACAGTCGGAATTTTACGAGCAGTTCTTC.

The V call is TRBV14, the J call TRBJ2-2; D might be TRBD1 or TRBD2, each matching 5 bases. There are 16 residues in the CDR3. Germline lookup yields CDR1 SGHDN and CDR2 FVKESK. V was cut by 4 bases and J by 1 base, with 13 bases left in between. The CDR3 DNA sequence: TGTGCCAGCAGCCCGATAGGGACGGGGAACACCGGGGAGCTGTTTTTT. It specifies CASSPIGTGNTGELFF.

This clonotype has a handful of counts. The gene calls are TRBV7-9 and TRBJ1-1; the D is unclear. With 5 bases removed from V and 5 bases from J, the gap between germline ends came to 15 bases. The CDR3 covers 14 residues. Germline values: CDR1 SEHNR, CDR2 FQNEAQ (reference sequence). CDR3 loop: CASSPPTPGTEAFF. In DNA form, the CDR3 reads TGTGCCAGCAGCCCCCCAACCCCCGGGACTGAAGCTTTCTTT. Filled out from reference TRBV7-9 and TRBJ1-1, the complete variable domain reads DTGVSQNPRHKITKRGQNVTFRCDPISEHNRLYWYRQTLGQGPEFLTYFQNEAQLEKSRLLSDRFSAERPKGSFSTLEIQRTEQGDSAMYLCASSPPTPGTEAFFGQGTRLTVV.

The chain carries TRBV28 and TRBJ1-1; D unresolved. The CDR3 is 11 residues long. The germline V gene encodes CDR1 MDHEN and CDR2 SYDVKM. V lost 3 bases to trimming and J lost 8 bases, with 7 bases between them. CDR3 nucleotides: TGTGCCAGCAGTTTTCGAAGAGAAGCTTTCTTT. It is translated as CASSFRREAFF.

A few counts support this clonotype. As DNA, the CDR3 is TGCAGCGTTTTCCCGACGGAGATGAACACTGAAGCTTTCTTT. This encodes CSVFPTEMNTEAFF. The chain uses TRBV29-1 and TRBJ1-1; D remains unclear. Trimming shortened V by 5 bases and J by 0 bases, and 13 bases separated the two germline ends. This CDR3 spans 14 amino acids. Germline CDR1 is SQVTM and CDR2 is ANQGSEA.

Many counts were recorded for this clonotype. The chain links TRBV7-9 to TRBJ1-1; D might be TRBD1 (5 bases). V was shortened by 5 bases and J by 9 bases, with 25 bases between the two germline ends. CDR3 length equals 16 residues. Germline lookup yields CDR1 SEHNR and CDR2 FQNEAQ (reference sequence). The CDR3 is CASSVTARDPNLKAFF. In nucleotides, the CDR3 is TGTGCCAGCAGCGTGACAGCTCGCGACCCGAATTTGAAAGCTTTCTTT.

This chain links TRBV24-1 with TRBJ2-1, with unresolved D. V shed 3 bases and J shed 9 bases, with 8 bases lying between them. This CDR3 region has 12 residues. The germline V gene has CDR1 KGHDR and CDR2 SFDVKD. The CDR3: CATSDGTVEQFF. CDR3 bases: TGTGCCACCAGTGATGGAACAGTTGAGCAGTTCTTC.

This clonotype was recorded once. This sequence may be a read error, since a much larger clone differs from it by one base. The chain carries TRBV28 and TRBJ2-1; D might be TRBD1 or TRBD2, each matching 7 bases. CDR1 is MDHEN, CDR2 SYDVKM, per germline. The CDR3 is 14 residues long. The CDR3 reads CASNPGGAYNERFF. The CDR3 region has the DNA TGTGCCAGCAACCCAGGGGGGGCGTACAATGAGCGGTTCTTC. The whole variable domain, remainder taken from reference TRBV28 and TRBJ2-1, is DVKVTQSSRYLVKRTGEKVFLECVQDMDHENMFWYRQDPGLGLRLIYFSYDVKMKEKGDIPEGYSVSREKKERFSLILESASTNQTSMYLCASNPGGAYNERFFGPGTRLTVL.